A single sample is the source of the 27 T cell receptor beta chains below, sequenced in a study of T cell responses to AZD1222 COVID-19 vaccine. TCRdb's copy holds only in-frame clones and misses some; the assay was immunoSEQ multiplex PCR. Of 130,000 to 150,000 clones in the sample, around 91% were seen once. The sample was peripheral blood, taken on day 0 of AZD1222 vaccination. These receptors were obtained from an adult in good health.

V and J are TRBV12-3 or TRBV12-4 and TRBJ1-5; D call uncertain. The germline V and J ends were trimmed by 3 bases and 7 bases, with 10 bases remaining between them. The CDR3 is 13 amino acids. The CDR3 DNA sequence: TGTGCCAGCAGTTTTAGGGAGGACCAGCCCCAGCATTTT. The encoded protein is CASSFREDQPQHF.

This chain joins TRBV6-6 and TRBJ1-1, with TRBD1 as a possible D gene (5 bases). The CDR3 has 14 amino acids. Germline loops: CDR1 MNHNY, CDR2 SVGAGI (reference sequence). V lost 3 bases and J lost 6, with 14 bases in between. CDR3 in DNA: TGTGCCAGCAGTTATCCCACCCTAGGGGCTGAAGCTTTCTTT. Translating it yields CASSYPTLGAEAFF.

This clone was seen just once. Other DNA sequences in the same sample also yield this CDR3. The gene calls are TRBV15 and TRBJ1-2; D not certain. The germline V and J ends were trimmed by 1 base and 2 bases, with 5 bases remaining between them. The CDR3 consists of 13 residues. The germline CDR1 and CDR2 sequences are LNHNV and YYDKDF (reference sequence). The CDR3 DNA follows: TGTGCCACCAGCAGAGTCAGAAACTATGGCTACACCTTC. It yields the protein CATSRVRNYGYTF.

The chain is built from TRBV27 and TRBJ2-1, with 7 bases identical to TRBD1. With 6 bases clipped from V and 7 bases from J, the junction kept 9 bases outside the gene matches. Germline CDR1 and CDR2: MNHEY and SMNVEV (reference sequence). The CDR3 is made up of 14 amino acids. The CDR3 nucleotides are TGTGCCAGCAGCGAGACAGGGTTCAAAAATGAGCAGTTCTTC. Protein product: CASSETGFKNEQFF.

V gene TRBV7-9 combines with J gene TRBJ2-1; D gene uncertain. The CDR3 contains 15 residues. CDR1 SEHNR and CDR2 FQNEAQ come from the germline V gene (reference sequence). Trimming left V 3 bases short and J 8 bases short, with 17 bases between. The CDR3 DNA follows: TGTGCCAGCAGCTTTCTATCGCTAGGGCTCGATGAGCAGTTCTTC. Translation: CASSFLSLGLDEQFF.

The gene calls are TRBV9 and TRBJ2-1; weak D call: TRBD2 (6 bases). Germline V gives CDR1 SGDLS, CDR2 YYNGEE. V lost 0 bases and J lost 10, with 11 bases in between. The CDR3 runs 13 residues. The CDR3 coding sequence is TGTGCCAGCAGCGTAGCTGGCGGGAAAGAGCAGTTCTTC. It yields the protein CASSVAGGKEQFF.

There are a few counts of this clone. The rearrangement joins TRBV6-1 to TRBJ1-4; tentative D call: TRBD1 (5 bases). Trimming removed 1 base at V and 3 bases at J, with 12 bases between. The germline V gene has CDR1 MNHNS and CDR2 SASEGT. This CDR3 has 16 residues. CDR3 residues: CASSEVGTGANEKLFF. The CDR3 DNA follows: TGTGCCAGCAGTGAAGTTGGGACTGGGGCTAATGAAAAACTGTTTTTT.

The V call is TRBV4-1, the J call TRBJ2-5; TRBD2 matches 7 bases. CDR1 is MGHRA and CDR2 is YSYEKL in the germline V gene. V lost 0 bases to trimming and J lost 5 bases; unmatched junction nucleotides: 6. The CDR3 length is 15 residues. CDR3 region: CASSQEVGGGETQYF. The DNA for the CDR3 is TGCGCCAGCAGCCAAGAAGTGGGGGGAGGGGAGACCCAGTACTTC.

The chain links TRBV7-9 to TRBJ1-1; D gene uncertain. Germline V CDR1 and CDR2: SEHNR, FQNEAQ (reference sequence). With 3 bases removed from V and 6 bases from J, the gap between germline ends came to 8 bases. CDR3 length: 12 amino acids. The CDR3 spells CASSLVVSEAFF. The CDR3 bases are TGTGCCAGCAGCTTGGTGGTATCTGAAGCTTTCTTT. The entire variable domain, with the rest obtained from reference TRBV7-9 and TRBJ1-1, is as follows: DTGVSQNPRHKITKRGQNVTFRCDPISEHNRLYWYRQTLGQGPEFLTYFQNEAQLEKSRLLSDRFSAERPKGSFSTLEIQRTEQGDSAMYLCASSLVVSEAFFGQGTRLTVV.

The chain has TRBV6-2 or TRBV6-3 and TRBJ2-1, with D maybe TRBD1 (5 bases). CDR1 and CDR2 from the germline V gene are MNHEY and SVGEGT. The CDR3 has 14 residues. V was clipped by 6 bases and J by 6 bases, with 15 bases between them. CDR3 sequence reads: CASSPWGGTNEQFF. Here the CDR3 DNA reads TGTGCCAGCAGCCCCTGGGGCGGAACCAATGAGCAGTTCTTC.

For this clone: The sample carries other DNA sequences with the same CDR3. The V call is TRBV5-1, the J call TRBJ1-3, with 7 bases identical to TRBD1. This CDR3 region has 15 residues. Trimming at V came to 0 bases and at J to 2 bases, leaving 2 bases not matched to a gene. CDR1 is SGHRS and CDR2 is YFSETQ in the germline V gene. The CDR3 region has the DNA TGCGCCAGCAGCTTGGAAGGGACAGCTGGAAACACCATATATTTT. Translation: CASSLEGTAGNTIYF.

This sequence joins TRBV29-1 and TRBJ2-1; 9 positions match TRBD2. V gave up 3 bases and J gave up 6 bases; unmatched junction bases: 12. Germline CDR1 reads SQVTM; CDR2 reads ANQGSEA. The CDR3 contains 16 residues. CDR3 loop: CSVEPLSGGLFNEQFF. CDR3 coding DNA: TGCAGCGTTGAGCCCTTGAGCGGGGGGTTATTCAATGAGCAGTTCTTC.

The V and J genes are TRBV29-1 and TRBJ1-4; 8 bases agree with TRBD1. The trim removed 5 bases at V and 6 bases at J, leaving 8 bases unmatched. The CDR3 contains 14 residues. Germline V gives CDR1 SQVTM, CDR2 ANQGSEA. CDR3 loop: CSVTFGTGYEKLFF. DNA of the CDR3: TGCAGCGTTACATTCGGGACAGGTTATGAAAAACTGTTTTTT. The full variable domain, in which reference TRBV29-1 and TRBJ1-4 provide the parts outside the CDR3, is SAVISQKPSRDICQRGTSLTIQCQVDSQVTMMFWYRQQPGQSLTLIATANQGSEATYESGFVIDKFPISRPNLTFSTLTVSNMSPEDSSIYLCSVTFGTGYEKLFFGSGTQLSVL.

The chain carries TRBV7-9 and TRBJ2-5, with no clear D. The CDR3 length is 16 residues. V lost 3 bases, J lost 5 bases, and 19 bases lay in between. Per germline, CDR1 SEHNR and CDR2 FQNEAQ (reference sequence). The CDR3 loop is CASSFTMALPKETQYF. CDR3 nucleotides: TGTGCCAGCAGCTTTACAATGGCCCTCCCGAAGGAGACCCAGTACTTC. The complete variable domain, with remaining parts taken from reference TRBV7-9 and TRBJ2-5, reads DTGVSQNPRHKITKRGQNVTFRCDPISEHNRLYWYRQTLGQGPEFLTYFQNEAQLEKSRLLSDRFSAERPKGSFSTLEIQRTEQGDSAMYLCASSFTMALPKETQYFGPGTRLLVL.

This clone showed up just once. The CDR3 DNA reads TGTGCCAGCAGCTTAGGTCTAGCGGGGGCCCACGAGCAGTACTTC. Residues: CASSLGLAGAHEQYF. The V and J genes are TRBV7-9 and TRBJ2-7; 10 nucleotides line up with TRBD2. The CDR3 has 15 amino acids. The junction had 5 bases not matched to a gene; V was cut back by 1 base and J by 5 bases. Germline assignment: CDR1 SEHNR and CDR2 FQNEAQ (reference sequence).

The V and J genes are TRBV11-3 and TRBJ1-1; D gene unclear. CDR3 length: 13 amino acids. Germline CDR1 and CDR2: SGHNT and YENEEA. V was cut by 1 base and J by 8 bases, with 11 bases left in between. The CDR3 region is CASSLAHSPEAFF. CDR3 nucleotide sequence: TGTGCCAGCAGCTTAGCCCACAGCCCCGAAGCTTTCTTT.

The V call is TRBV30, the J call TRBJ1-5; D not certain. The CDR3 covers 17 residues. Between the trimmed V and J ends, which lost 2 bases and 1 base, there was a span of 18 bases. Per germline, CDR1 GTSNPN and CDR2 SVGIG (reference sequence). CDR3 coding DNA: TGTGCCTGGAGTATCCCTGTCCTGTCTGACAGCAATCAGCCCCAGCATTTT. Its protein is CAWSIPVLSDSNQPQHF.

This clone was detected once. The genes are TRBV27 and TRBJ1-1, with D tentatively TRBD1 (5 bases). The CDR3 consists of 12 residues. In germline, CDR1 is MNHEY, CDR2 SMNVEV (reference sequence). The V end was cut by 5 bases, the J end by 8 bases, with 12 bases between. CDR3 loop: CASSQGPGEAFF. The CDR3 DNA sequence: TGTGCCAGCAGTCAAGGGCCAGGGGAAGCTTTCTTT.

V usage is TRBV6-2 or TRBV6-3 and J usage is TRBJ2-1; 7 nucleotides align to TRBD2. The CDR3 covers 14 residues. After removal of 7 bases from V and 5 bases from J, the junction contained 8 bases not matched to a gene. CDR1 is MNHEY, CDR2 SVGEGT, per germline. The CDR3 nucleotides read TGTGCCAGCACCCCAGCGGGGTACCACAATGAGCAGTTCTTC. Translation: CASTPAGYHNEQFF.

The V call is TRBV12-3 or TRBV12-4, the J call TRBJ2-3; D remains ambiguous. This CDR3 spans 12 amino acids. V was trimmed by 3 bases and J by 6 bases, leaving 7 bases between them. The CDR3 DNA follows: TGTGCCAGCAGTTTCCCAGGTGATACGCAGTATTTT. It translates to CASSFPGDTQYF.

V and J are TRBV7-9 and TRBJ2-2; D is unresolved. Germline CDR1 is SEHNR and CDR2 is FQNEAQ (reference sequence). V shed 3 bases and J shed 4 bases, with 18 bases lying between them. The CDR3 loop spans 17 amino acids. CDR3 sequence reads: CASSFLRNTKGTGELFF. In DNA form, the CDR3 reads TGTGCCAGCAGCTTTTTGAGGAACACTAAGGGCACCGGGGAGCTGTTTTTT.

V gene TRBV3-1 (or the pseudogene TRBV3-2) combines with J gene TRBJ1-1; no clear D gene. This CDR3 comprises 11 residues. Trimming took off 3 bases at V and 8 bases at J, with 7 bases between the two ends. The germline V gene encodes CDR1 LGHDT and CDR2 YNNKEL (reference sequence). The CDR3 sequence: CASSHTGEAFF. CDR3 in DNA: TGTGCCAGCAGCCATACGGGGGAAGCTTTCTTT.

V and J are TRBV7-9 and TRBJ1-2, with D unresolved. CDR1 is SEHNR and CDR2 is FQNEAQ in the germline V gene (reference sequence). CDR3 length: 15 amino acids. The germline V and J ends were trimmed by 5 bases and 2 bases, with 15 bases remaining between them. CDR3 nucleotides: TGTGCCAGCAGCCTCCCCATCCCAGAAAACTATGGCTACACCTTC. As protein: CASSLPIPENYGYTF. Filled out from reference TRBV7-9 and TRBJ1-2, the complete variable domain reads DTGVSQNPRHKITKRGQNVTFRCDPISEHNRLYWYRQTLGQGPEFLTYFQNEAQLEKSRLLSDRFSAERPKGSFSTLEIQRTEQGDSAMYLCASSLPIPENYGYTFGSGTRLTVV.

This chain links TRBV19 with TRBJ1-6; D possibly corresponds to TRBD1 (5 bases). Germline values: CDR1 LNHDA, CDR2 SQIVND (reference sequence). The V end was cut by 5 bases, the J end by 12 bases, with 14 bases between. CDR3 length: 13 amino acids. The CDR3 sequence is CASSLSLRGPLHF. The CDR3 DNA reads as TGTGCCAGTAGTTTATCGTTGAGGGGACCCCTCCACTTT.

The rearrangement joins TRBV21-1 to TRBJ2-7; the D call of TRBD1 is as the table states it, not checked on the DNA. TRBV21-1 is a listed pseudogene. The CDR3 contains 14 residues. CDR3 sequence: CASPPSGQAYEQYF. The CDR3 nucleotides read TGTGCCAGCCCTCCATCGGGACAGGCCTACGAGCAGTACTTC.

The chain uses TRBV4-2 and TRBJ2-3; the D call may be TRBD1 or TRBD2 (5 bases each). V lost 4 bases and J lost 2, with 13 bases in between. Germline V gives CDR1 LGHNA, CDR2 YNFKEQ. This CDR3 comprises 15 residues. The CDR3 is CASSRSFGTTDTQYF. The CDR3 DNA reads as TGTGCCAGCAGCCGTAGCTTCGGGACCACAGATACGCAGTATTTT.

The J gene is TRBJ1-1, the V gene TRBV20-1; TRBD1 is a possible D gene (5 bases). The germline CDR1 and CDR2 sequences are DFQATT and SNEGSKA (reference sequence). The length of the CDR3 is 15 residues. Between the trimmed V and J ends, which lost 3 bases and 1 base, there was a span of 15 bases. The CDR3, as DNA: TGCAGTGCTAGTGCGGGACTCCAACCGAACACTGAAGCTTTCTTT. Its protein product is CSASAGLQPNTEAFF.